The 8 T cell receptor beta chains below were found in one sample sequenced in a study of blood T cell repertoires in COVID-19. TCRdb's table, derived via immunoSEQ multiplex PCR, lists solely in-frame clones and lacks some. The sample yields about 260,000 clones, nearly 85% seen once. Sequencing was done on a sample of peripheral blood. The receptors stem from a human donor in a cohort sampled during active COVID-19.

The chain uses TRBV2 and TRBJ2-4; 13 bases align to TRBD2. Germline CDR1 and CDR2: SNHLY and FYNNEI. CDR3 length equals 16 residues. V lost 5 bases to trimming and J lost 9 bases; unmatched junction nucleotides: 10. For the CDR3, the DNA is TGTGCCAGCAGTCCCGGACTAGCGGGGGCACAGGGCATTCAGTACTTC. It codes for CASSPGLAGAQGIQYF. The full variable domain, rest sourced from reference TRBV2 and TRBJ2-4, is EPEVTQTPSHQVTQMGQEVILRCVPISNHLYFYWYRQILGQKVEFLVSFYNNEISEKSEIFDDQFSVERPDGSNFTLKIRSTKLEDSAMYFCASSPGLAGAQGIQYFGAGTRLSVL.

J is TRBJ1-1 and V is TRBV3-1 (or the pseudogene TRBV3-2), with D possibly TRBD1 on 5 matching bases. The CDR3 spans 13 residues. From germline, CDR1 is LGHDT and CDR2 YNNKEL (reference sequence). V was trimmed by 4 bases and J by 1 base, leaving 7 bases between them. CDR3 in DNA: TGTGCCAGCAGCCCCACAGGGAACACTGAAGCTTTCTTT. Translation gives CASSPTGNTEAFF.

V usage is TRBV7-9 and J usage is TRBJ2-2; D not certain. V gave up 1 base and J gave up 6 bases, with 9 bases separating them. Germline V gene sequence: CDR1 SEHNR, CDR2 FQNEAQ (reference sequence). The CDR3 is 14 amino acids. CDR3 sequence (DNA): TGTGCCAGCAGCTTAGGCGACATTCCCGGGGAGCTGTTTTTT. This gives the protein CASSLGDIPGELFF.

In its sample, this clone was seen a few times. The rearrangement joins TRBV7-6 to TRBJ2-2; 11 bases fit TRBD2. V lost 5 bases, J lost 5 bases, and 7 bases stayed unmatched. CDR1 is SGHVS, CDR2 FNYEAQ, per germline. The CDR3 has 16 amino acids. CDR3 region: CASSPVRLAGTGELFF. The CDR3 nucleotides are TGTGCCAGCAGCCCCGTTAGACTAGCGGGAACCGGGGAGCTGTTTTTT.

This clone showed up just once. The DNA of the CDR3 is TGTGCCAGCAGCTTTAAGCCCGGGACTAGCGGTCATACGCAGTATTTT. Residues: CASSFKPGTSGHTQYF. The chain employs TRBV7-9 and TRBJ2-3, with 11 bases that match TRBD2. Trimming removed 3 bases from V and 7 bases from J; junction bases left unmatched: 9. Germline CDR1 is SEHNR and CDR2 is FQNEAQ (reference sequence). This CDR3 comprises 16 residues.

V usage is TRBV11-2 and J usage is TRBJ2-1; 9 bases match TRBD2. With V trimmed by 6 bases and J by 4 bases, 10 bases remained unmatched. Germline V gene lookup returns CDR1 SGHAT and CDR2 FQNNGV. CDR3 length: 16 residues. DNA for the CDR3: TGTGCCAGCAGTTTTGGGCTAGCGGGAAAGTACAATGAGCAGTTCTTC. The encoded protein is CASSFGLAGKYNEQFF.

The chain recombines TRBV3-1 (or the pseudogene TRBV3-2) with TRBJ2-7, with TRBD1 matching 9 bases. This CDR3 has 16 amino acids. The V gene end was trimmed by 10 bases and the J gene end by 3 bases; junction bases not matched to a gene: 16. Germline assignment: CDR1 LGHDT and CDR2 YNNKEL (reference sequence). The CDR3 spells CAKYGTGKYWYYEQYF. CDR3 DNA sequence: TGTGCCAAATACGGGACAGGGAAGTACTGGTACTACGAGCAGTACTTC.

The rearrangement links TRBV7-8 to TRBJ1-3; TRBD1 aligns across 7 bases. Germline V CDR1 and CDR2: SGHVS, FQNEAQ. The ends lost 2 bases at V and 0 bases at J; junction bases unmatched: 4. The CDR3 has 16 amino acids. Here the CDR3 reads CASSLSTGPSGNTIYF. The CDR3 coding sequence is TGTGCCAGCAGCTTATCGACAGGGCCCTCTGGAAACACCATATATTTT.